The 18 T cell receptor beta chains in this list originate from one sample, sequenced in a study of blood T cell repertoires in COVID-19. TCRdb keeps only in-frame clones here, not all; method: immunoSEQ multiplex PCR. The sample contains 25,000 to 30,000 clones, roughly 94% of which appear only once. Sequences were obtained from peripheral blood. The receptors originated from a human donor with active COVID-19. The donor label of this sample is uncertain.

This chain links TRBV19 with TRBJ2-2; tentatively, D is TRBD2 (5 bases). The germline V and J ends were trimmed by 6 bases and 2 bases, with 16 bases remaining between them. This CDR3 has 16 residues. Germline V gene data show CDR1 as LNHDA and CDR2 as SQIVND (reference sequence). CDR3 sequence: CASRAGVFRNTGELFF. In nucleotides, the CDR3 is TGTGCCAGTAGAGCCGGGGTCTTCCGCAACACCGGGGAGCTGTTTTTT. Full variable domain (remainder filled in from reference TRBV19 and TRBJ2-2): DGGITQSPKYLFRKEGQNVTLSCEQNLNHDAMYWYRQDPGQGLRLIYYSQIVNDFQKGDIAEGYSVSREKKESFPLTVTSAQKNPTAFYLCASRAGVFRNTGELFFGEGSRLTVL.

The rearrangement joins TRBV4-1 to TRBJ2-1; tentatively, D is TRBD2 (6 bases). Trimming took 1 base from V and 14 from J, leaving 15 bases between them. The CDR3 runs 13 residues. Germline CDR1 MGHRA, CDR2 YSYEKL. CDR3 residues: CASSQVGSGREFF. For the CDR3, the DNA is TGCGCCAGCAGCCAAGTCGGATCCGGGAGAGAGTTCTTC.

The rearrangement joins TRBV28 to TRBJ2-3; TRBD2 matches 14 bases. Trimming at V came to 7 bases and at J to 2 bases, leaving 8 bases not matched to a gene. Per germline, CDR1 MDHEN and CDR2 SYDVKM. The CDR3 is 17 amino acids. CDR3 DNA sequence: TGTGCCAGCACCGATTGGACTAGCGGGAGGACCACAGATACGCAGTATTTT. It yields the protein CASTDWTSGRTTDTQYF.

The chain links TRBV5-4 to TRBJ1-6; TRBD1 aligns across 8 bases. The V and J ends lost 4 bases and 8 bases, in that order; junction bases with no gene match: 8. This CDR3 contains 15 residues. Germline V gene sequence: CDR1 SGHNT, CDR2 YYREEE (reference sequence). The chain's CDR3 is CASSRLDRDDSPLHF. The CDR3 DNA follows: TGTGCCAGCAGCCGCCTGGACAGGGACGATTCACCCCTCCACTTT.

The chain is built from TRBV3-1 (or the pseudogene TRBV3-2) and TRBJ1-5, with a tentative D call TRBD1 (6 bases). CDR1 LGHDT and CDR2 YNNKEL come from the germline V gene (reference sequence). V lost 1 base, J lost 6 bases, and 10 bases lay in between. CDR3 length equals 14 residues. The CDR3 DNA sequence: TGTGCCAGCAGCCAAGTGGGGGCGGCTCAGCCCCAGCATTTT. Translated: CASSQVGAAQPQHF.

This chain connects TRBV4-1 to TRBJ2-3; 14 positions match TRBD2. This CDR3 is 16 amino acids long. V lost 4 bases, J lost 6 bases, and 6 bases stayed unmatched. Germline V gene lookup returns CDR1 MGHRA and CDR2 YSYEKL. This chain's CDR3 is CASSRTTSGGEDTQYF. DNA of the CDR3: TGCGCCAGCAGCCGAACGACTAGCGGGGGGGAGGATACGCAGTATTTT.

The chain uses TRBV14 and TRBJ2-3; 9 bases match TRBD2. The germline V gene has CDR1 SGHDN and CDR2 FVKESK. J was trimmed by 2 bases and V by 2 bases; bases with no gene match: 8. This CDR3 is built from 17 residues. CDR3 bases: TGTGCCAGCAGCCAACCGAAGCGGGGGGCCTACACAGATACGCAGTATTTT. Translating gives CASSQPKRGAYTDTQYF.

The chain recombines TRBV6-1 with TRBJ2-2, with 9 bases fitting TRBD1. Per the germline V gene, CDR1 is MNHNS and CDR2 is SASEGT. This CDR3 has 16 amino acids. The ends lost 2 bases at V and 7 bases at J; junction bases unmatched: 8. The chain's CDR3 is CASSELGTGSHGELFF. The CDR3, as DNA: TGTGCCAGCAGTGAACTTGGGACAGGGAGTCACGGGGAGCTGTTTTTT.

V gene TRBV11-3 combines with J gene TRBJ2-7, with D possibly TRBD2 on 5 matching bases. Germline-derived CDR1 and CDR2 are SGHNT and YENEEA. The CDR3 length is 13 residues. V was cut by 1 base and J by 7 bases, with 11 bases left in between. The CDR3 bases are TGTGCCAGCAGCTTAGTTCGGGGTAGGGAGCAGTACTTC. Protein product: CASSLVRGREQYF. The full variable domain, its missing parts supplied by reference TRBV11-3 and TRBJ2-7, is EAGVVQSPRYKIIEKKQPVAFWCNPISGHNTLYWYLQNLGQGPELLIRYENEEAVDDSQLPKDRFSAERLKGVDSTLKIQPAELGDSAVYLCASSLVRGREQYFGPGTRLTVT.

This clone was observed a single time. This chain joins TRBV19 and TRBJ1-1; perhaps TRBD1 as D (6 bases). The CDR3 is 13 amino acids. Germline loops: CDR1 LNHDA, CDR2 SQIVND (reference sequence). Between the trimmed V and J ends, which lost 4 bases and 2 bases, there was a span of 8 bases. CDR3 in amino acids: CASSKGTNTEAFF. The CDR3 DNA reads TGTGCCAGTAGTAAAGGGACAAACACTGAAGCTTTCTTT.

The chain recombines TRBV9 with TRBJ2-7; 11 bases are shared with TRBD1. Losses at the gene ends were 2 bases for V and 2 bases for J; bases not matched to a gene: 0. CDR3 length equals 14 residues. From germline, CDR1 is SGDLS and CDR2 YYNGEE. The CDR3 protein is CASSVGQGAYEQYF. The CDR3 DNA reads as TGTGCCAGCAGCGTGGGACAGGGGGCCTACGAGCAGTACTTC.

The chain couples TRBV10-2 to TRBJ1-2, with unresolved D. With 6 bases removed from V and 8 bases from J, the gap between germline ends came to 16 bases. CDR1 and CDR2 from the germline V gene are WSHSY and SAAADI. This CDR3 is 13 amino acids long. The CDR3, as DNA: TGCGCCAGCAGCCCCATGAGGAGCGACGGCTACACCTTC. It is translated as CASSPMRSDGYTF.

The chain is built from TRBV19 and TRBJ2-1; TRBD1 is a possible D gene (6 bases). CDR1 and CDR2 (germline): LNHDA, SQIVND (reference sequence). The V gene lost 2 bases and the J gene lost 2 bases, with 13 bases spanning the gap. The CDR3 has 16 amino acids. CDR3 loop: CASSIWTAGAYNEQFF. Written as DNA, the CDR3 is TGTGCCAGTAGTATATGGACAGCAGGCGCCTACAATGAGCAGTTCTTC.

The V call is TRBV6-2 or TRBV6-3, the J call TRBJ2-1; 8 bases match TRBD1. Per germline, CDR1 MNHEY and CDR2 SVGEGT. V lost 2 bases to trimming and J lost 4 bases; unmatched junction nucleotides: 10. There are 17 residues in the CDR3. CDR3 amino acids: CASSYHPGTGLYNEQFF. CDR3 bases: TGTGCCAGCAGTTACCACCCCGGGACAGGCCTATACAATGAGCAGTTCTTC.

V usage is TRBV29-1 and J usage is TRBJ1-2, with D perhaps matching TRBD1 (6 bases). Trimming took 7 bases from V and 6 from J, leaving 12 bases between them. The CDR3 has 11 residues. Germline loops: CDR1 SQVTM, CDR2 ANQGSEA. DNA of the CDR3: TGCAGCGCTTCTAGGACAGATGGCTACACCTTC. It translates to CSASRTDGYTF.

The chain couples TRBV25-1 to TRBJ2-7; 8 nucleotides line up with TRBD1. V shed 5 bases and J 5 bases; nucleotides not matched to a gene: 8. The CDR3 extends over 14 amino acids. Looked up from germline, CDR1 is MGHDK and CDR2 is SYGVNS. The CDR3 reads CASSPRTGTHEQYF. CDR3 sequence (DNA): TGTGCCAGCAGTCCCCGGACAGGGACTCACGAGCAGTACTTC.

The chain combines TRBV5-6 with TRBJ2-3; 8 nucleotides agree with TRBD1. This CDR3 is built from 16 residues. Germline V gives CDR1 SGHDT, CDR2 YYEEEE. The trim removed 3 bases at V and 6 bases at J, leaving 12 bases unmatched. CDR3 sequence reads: CASSYRGQAFMDTQYF. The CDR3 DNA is TGTGCCAGCAGCTACCGGGGACAGGCGTTTATGGATACGCAGTATTTT.

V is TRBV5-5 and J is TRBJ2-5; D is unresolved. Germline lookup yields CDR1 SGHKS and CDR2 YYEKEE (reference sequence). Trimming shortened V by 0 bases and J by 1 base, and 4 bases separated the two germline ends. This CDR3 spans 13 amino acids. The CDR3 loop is CASSLGSQETQYF. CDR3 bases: TGTGCCAGCAGCTTGGGCAGCCAAGAGACCCAGTACTTC.